This TCR beta chain was observed in a study of beta chain features in type 1 diabetes. On the study more broadly: When patients were set against healthy donors, age, gender and cell yields were similar.

This clone has just a few counts. What it binds is not known. Germline V gives CDR1 MNHNY, CDR2 SVGAGI (reference sequence). This CDR3 contains 15 residues. The V end lost 7 bases, the J end lost 0 bases, and 13 bases lay between the germline ends. cDNA synthesis used the whole RNA isolate, giving expressed TCRB sequences. The protocol was immunoSEQ multiplex PCR, while the TCRdb copy is restricted to in-frame clones and leaves out a portion. The sample yields over 600,000 clones, 12% seen once. Points from the study as a whole: Moderately but significantly shorter TCRB CDR3s were found in Type 1 diabetes patients in all four CD4+ subsets.

Sequencing input: naive CD4+ T cells from blood. The V and J genes are TRBV6-6 and TRBJ1-5; no clear D. The TCR originated in a young man with type 1 diabetes. The DNA for the CDR3 is TGTGCCAGCACAAACGGCCAAACTAGCAATCAGCCCCAGCATTTT. It encodes CASTNGQTSNQPQHF.